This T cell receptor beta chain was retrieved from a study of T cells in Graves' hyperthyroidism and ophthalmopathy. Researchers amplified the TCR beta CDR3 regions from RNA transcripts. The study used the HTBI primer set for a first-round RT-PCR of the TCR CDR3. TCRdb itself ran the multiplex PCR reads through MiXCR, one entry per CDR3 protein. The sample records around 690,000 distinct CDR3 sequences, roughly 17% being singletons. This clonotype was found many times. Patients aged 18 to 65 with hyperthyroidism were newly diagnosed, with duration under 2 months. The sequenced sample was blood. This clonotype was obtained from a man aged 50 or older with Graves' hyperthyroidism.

Here the CDR3 reads CASSVGGGSISEQYF. The DNA of the CDR3 is TGTGCCAGCAGCGTAGGGGGAGGGAGTATCTCCGAGCAGTACTTC. V and J are TRBV9 and TRBJ2-7, with 7 nucleotides matching TRBD2. The CDR3 consists of 15 residues. Trimming cost V 0 bases and J 6 bases; bases outside gene matches: 9. Germline V gives CDR1 SGDLS, CDR2 YYNGEE.